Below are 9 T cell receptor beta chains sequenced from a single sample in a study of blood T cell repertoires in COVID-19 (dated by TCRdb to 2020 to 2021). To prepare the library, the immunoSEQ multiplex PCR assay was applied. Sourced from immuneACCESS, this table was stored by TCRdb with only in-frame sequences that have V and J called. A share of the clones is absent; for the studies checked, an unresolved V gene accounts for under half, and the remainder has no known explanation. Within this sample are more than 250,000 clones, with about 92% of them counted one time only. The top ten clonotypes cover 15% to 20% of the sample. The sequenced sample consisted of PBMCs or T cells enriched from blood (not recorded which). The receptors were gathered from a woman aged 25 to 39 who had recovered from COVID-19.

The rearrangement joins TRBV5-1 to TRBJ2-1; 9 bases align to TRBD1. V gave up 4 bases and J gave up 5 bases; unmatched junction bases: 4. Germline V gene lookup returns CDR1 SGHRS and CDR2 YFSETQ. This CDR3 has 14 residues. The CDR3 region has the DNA TGCGCCAGCAGCCGGACAGGGGCGGACAATGAGCAGTTCTTC. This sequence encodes CASSRTGADNEQFF.

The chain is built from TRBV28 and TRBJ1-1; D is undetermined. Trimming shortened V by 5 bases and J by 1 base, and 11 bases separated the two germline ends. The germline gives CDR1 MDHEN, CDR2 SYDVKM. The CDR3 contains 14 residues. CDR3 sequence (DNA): TGTGCCAGCAGTCTGGGCTCGCAGAACACTGAAGCTTTCTTT. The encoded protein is CASSLGSQNTEAFF.

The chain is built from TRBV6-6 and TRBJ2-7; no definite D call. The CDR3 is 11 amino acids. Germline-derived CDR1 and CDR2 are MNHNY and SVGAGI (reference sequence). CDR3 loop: CAVTTGYSQYF. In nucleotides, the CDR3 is TGTGCGGTGACAACTGGGTATTCGCAGTACTTC.

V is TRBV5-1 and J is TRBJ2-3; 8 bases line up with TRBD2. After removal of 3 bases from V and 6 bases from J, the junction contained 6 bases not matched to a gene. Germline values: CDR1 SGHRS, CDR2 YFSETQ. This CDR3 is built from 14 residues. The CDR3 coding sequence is TGCGCCAGCAGCTCGGATGGCGGGGGGGATACGCAGTATTTT. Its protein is CASSSDGGGDTQYF. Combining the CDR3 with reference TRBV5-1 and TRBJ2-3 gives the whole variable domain KAGVTQTPRYLIKTRGQQVTLSCSPISGHRSVSWYQQTPGQGLQFLFEYFSETQRNKGNFPGRFSGRQFSNSRSEMNVSTLELGDSALYLCASSSDGGGDTQYFGPGTRLTVL.

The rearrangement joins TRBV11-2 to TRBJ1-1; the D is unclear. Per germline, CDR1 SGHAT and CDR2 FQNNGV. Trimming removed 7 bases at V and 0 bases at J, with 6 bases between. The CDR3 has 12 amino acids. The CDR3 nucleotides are TGTGCCAGCAACTCTATGAACACTGAAGCTTTCTTT. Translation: CASNSMNTEAFF. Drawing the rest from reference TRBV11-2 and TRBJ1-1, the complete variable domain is EAGVAQSPRYKIIEKRQSVAFWCNPISGHATLYWYQQILGQGPKLLIQFQNNGVVDDSQLPKDRFSAERLKGVDSTLKIQPAKLEDSAVYLCASNSMNTEAFFGQGTRLTVV.

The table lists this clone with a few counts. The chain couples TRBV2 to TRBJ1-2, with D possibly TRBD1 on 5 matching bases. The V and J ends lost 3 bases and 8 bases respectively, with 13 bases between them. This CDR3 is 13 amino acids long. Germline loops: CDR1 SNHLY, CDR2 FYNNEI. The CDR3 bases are TGTGCCAGCAGTGACCGGGGGATTCGAGGCTACACCTTC. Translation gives CASSDRGIRGYTF.

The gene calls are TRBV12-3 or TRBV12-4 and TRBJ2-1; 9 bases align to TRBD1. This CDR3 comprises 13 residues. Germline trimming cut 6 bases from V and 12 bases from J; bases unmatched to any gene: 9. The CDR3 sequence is CASSPGQGGWQFF. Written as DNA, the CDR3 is TGTGCCAGCAGCCCGGGACAGGGTGGTTGGCAGTTCTTC.

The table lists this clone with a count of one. This CDR3 reads CASSPLRLRQGVGTDTQYF. The CDR3 nucleotides are TGTGCCAGCAGCCCCTTACGTTTGAGACAGGGGGTAGGAACAGATACGCAGTATTTT. The genes are TRBV11-2 and TRBJ2-3; 9 bases match TRBD1. The CDR3 consists of 19 residues. CDR1 and CDR2 (germline): SGHAT, FQNNGV. With V trimmed by 5 bases and J by 3 bases, 18 bases remained unmatched.

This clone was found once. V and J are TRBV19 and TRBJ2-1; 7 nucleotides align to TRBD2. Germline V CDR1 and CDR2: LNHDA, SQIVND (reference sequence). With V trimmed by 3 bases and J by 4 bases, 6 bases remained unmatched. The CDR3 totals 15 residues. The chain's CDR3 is CASSITAGAYNEQFF. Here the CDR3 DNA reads TGTGCCAGTAGTATTACGGCGGGAGCGTACAATGAGCAGTTCTTC. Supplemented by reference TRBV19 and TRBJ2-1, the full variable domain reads DGGITQSPKYLFRKEGQNVTLSCEQNLNHDAMYWYRQDPGQGLRLIYYSQIVNDFQKGDIAEGYSVSREKKESFPLTVTSAQKNPTAFYLCASSITAGAYNEQFFGPGTRLTVL.